What follows is one T cell receptor beta chain and its context. Its antigen is not known. At the deep level, the assay was run. Here immunoSEQ multiplex PCR was the method, and the copy in TCRdb shows in-frame clones only, minus some. The sample has 900,000 to 1,200,000 clones; 70% to 80% are singletons. This sample was included in a study of shared clonotypes between healthy human individuals. Regarding the study as a whole: Genetic and exposure-history diversity was limited by the small donor number. Deeper or shallower sequencing was expected to change how clonotypes are shared among donors.

The source material was memory CD4+ T cells from PBMCs. Subset described: CD45RA-negative fraction. The clonotype originates from a man between 18 and 29 years old in good health. Some clones in this sample may be carry-over from other donors' samples.

The CDR3 loop is CASSLPGLAGANEQFF. The CDR3 DNA follows: TGTGCCAGCAGTCTCCCCGGACTAGCGGGAGCCAATGAGCAGTTCTTC. The chain combines TRBV28 with TRBJ2-1; 13 positions agree with TRBD2. CDR3 length: 16 amino acids. Trimming took 5 bases from V and 6 from J; bases not matched to a gene: 7. The germline V gene encodes CDR1 MDHEN and CDR2 SYDVKM.